The 21 T cell receptor beta chains below were found in one sample sequenced in a study of OX40 agonist ivuxolimab in advanced cancers. This table comes from immunoSEQ multiplex PCR, and its TCRdb copy is limited to in-frame clones, with some not included. The table lists approximately 70,000 clones, more than 75% of them singletons. This specimen consisted of CD4+ or CD8+ T cells sorted from blood, obtained in a trial of the OX40 agonist ivuxolimab. All receptors derive from an adult with an advanced solid tumor such as melanoma, head and neck, liver or kidney cancer.

The rearrangement links TRBV11-2 to TRBJ2-3; D may be TRBD1 (5 bases). The CDR3 runs 13 residues. CDR1 and CDR2 from the germline V gene are SGHAT and FQNNGV. V dropped 5 bases and J dropped 2 bases, with 8 bases sitting between them. CDR3 nucleotides: TGTGCCAGCAGCCCTGGACACACAGATACGCAGTATTTT. Translation gives CASSPGHTDTQYF.

Of note for this clone: One end of the junction varies from germline; a read error may be responsible. This chain links TRBV7-8 with TRBJ1-5, with D hard to call. The CDR3 extends over 16 amino acids. Looked up from germline, CDR1 is SGHVS and CDR2 is FQNEAQ. CDR3 in amino acids: CAGSLDTSYSNQPQHF. The CDR3 DNA follows: TGTGCCGGCAGCTTAGATACATCTTATAGCAATCAGCCCCAGCATTTT.

This sequence joins TRBV6-6 and TRBJ1-5; TRBD1 agrees at 10 bases. CDR1 is MNHNY and CDR2 is SVGAGI in the germline V gene (reference sequence). This CDR3 is 15 amino acids long. V gave up 5 bases and J gave up 6 bases; unmatched junction bases: 7. The CDR3 spells CASSRDRGRIQPQHF. CDR3 nucleotides: TGTGCCAGCAGTCGGGACAGGGGAAGAATTCAGCCCCAGCATTTT.

This sequence joins TRBV5-8 and TRBJ2-7; D perhaps matches TRBD1 (6 bases). V was clipped by 2 bases and J by 5 bases, with 17 bases between them. Germline-derived CDR1 and CDR2 are SGHTS and YDEGEE. This CDR3 comprises 15 residues. The DNA of the CDR3 is TGTGCCAGCAGCTTCACAGGGTACAGCTACGACGAGCAGTACTTC. This translates into CASSFTGYSYDEQYF.

The chain couples TRBV14 to TRBJ1-6; the match to TRBD1 covers 11 bases. CDR1 SGHDN and CDR2 FVKESK come from the germline V gene. J gave up 9 bases and V 8 bases, and 6 bases lay outside the gene matches. The CDR3 length is 14 residues. The CDR3 here is CASSWTGGSSPLHF. CDR3 DNA sequence: TGTGCCAGCTCCTGGACAGGGGGCAGTTCACCCCTCCACTTT.

This chain uses TRBV10-2 with TRBJ2-1, with 7 bases lining up with TRBD2. V shed 6 bases and J 9 bases; nucleotides not matched to a gene: 8. The CDR3 spans 13 residues. Germline V CDR1 and CDR2: WSHSY, SAAADI. The CDR3 nucleotides are TGCGCCAGCAGGGACGCCGGGGGGAGTGAGCAGTTCTTC. It translates to CASRDAGGSEQFF.

The V gene is TRBV27, the J gene TRBJ2-1; D may correspond to TRBD1 or TRBD2 (5 bases each). This CDR3 has 15 amino acids. Germline V gene data show CDR1 as MNHEY and CDR2 as SMNVEV (reference sequence). With 2 bases removed from V and 6 bases from J, the gap between germline ends came to 14 bases. The CDR3 nucleotides read TGTGCCAGCAGTTTAGGGGGAACCCTACGCAATGAGCAGTTCTTC. It codes for CASSLGGTLRNEQFF.

J is TRBJ2-3 and V is TRBV5-4; no definite D call. This CDR3 comprises 13 residues. Germline V CDR1 and CDR2: SGHNT, YYREEE (reference sequence). V shed 5 bases and J shed 6 bases, with 13 bases lying between them. In DNA form, the CDR3 reads TGTGCCAGCAGTCAAAGTTCAGAGGATACGCAGTATTTT. This encodes CASSQSSEDTQYF.

This chain links TRBV19 with TRBJ2-7; 7 bases match TRBD1. Germline lookup yields CDR1 LNHDA and CDR2 SQIVND (reference sequence). The CDR3 runs to 14 residues. V was clipped by 3 bases and J by 6 bases; unmatched bases: 8. In DNA form, the CDR3 reads TGTGCCAGTAGTATTGCAGGGGGAAAGAGCGAGCAGTACTTC. As protein: CASSIAGGKSEQYF.

The V call is TRBV5-1, the J call TRBJ2-1, with 7 bases identical to TRBD2. CDR3 size: 15 residues. Germline V gene data show CDR1 as SGHRS and CDR2 as YFSETQ. Losses at the gene ends were 2 bases for V and 3 bases for J; bases not matched to a gene: 5. The CDR3: CASSLSGESYNEQFF. The CDR3 DNA follows: TGCGCCAGCAGCTTAAGCGGGGAAAGCTACAATGAGCAGTTCTTC.

The gene calls are TRBV7-2 and TRBJ2-1; D possibly corresponds to TRBD2 (7 bases). The CDR3 extends over 15 amino acids. Germline CDR1 reads SGHTA; CDR2 reads FQGNSA. The V and J ends lost 2 bases and 9 bases respectively, with 17 bases between them. This CDR3 reads CASSLSSGKGGEQFF. Here the CDR3 DNA reads TGTGCCAGCAGCTTATCCAGCGGGAAGGGGGGTGAGCAGTTCTTC. The full variable domain, rest sourced from reference TRBV7-2 and TRBJ2-1, is GAGVSQSPSNKVTEKGKDVELRCDPISGHTALYWYRQSLGQGLEFLIYFQGNSAPDKSGLPSDRFSAERTGGSVSTLTIQRTQQEDSAVYLCASSLSSGKGGEQFFGPGTRLTVL.

V gene TRBV2 combines with J gene TRBJ2-2, with unresolved D. V was pared by 6 bases and J by 1 base, with 9 bases between. The germline V gene has CDR1 SNHLY and CDR2 FYNNEI. There are 14 residues in the CDR3. CDR3 sequence reads: CASSRDLNTGELFF. The CDR3 nucleotides are TGTGCCAGCAGCCGAGACTTGAACACCGGGGAGCTGTTTTTT.

V usage is TRBV15 and J usage is TRBJ1-2; no firm D call. This CDR3 is built from 13 residues. In germline, CDR1 is LNHNV, CDR2 YYDKDF (reference sequence). Trimming pared 1 base from V and 5 bases from J, leaving 8 bases between. The CDR3 DNA is TGTGCCACCAGCAGAGTGGAGTGGTATGGCTACACCTTC. Protein product: CATSRVEWYGYTF.

This clone was observed a few times. The rearrangement joins TRBV6-5 to TRBJ2-2; tentatively, D is TRBD2 (5 bases). The CDR3 runs to 15 residues. Germline CDR1 and CDR2: MNHEY and SVGAGI. Trimming removed 6 bases at V and 5 bases at J, with 16 bases between. CDR3 residues: CASSLGIGLTGELFF. The CDR3, as DNA: TGTGCCAGCAGCCTTGGGATAGGACTGACCGGGGAGCTGTTTTTT.

V is TRBV13 and J is TRBJ1-3, with TRBD1 as a possible D gene (5 bases). The V end was cut by 4 bases, the J end by 4 bases, with 5 bases between. In germline, CDR1 is PRHDT, CDR2 FYEKMQ (reference sequence). This CDR3 is 12 amino acids long. The CDR3 DNA follows: TGTGCCAGCAGCTGGACAGGAAACACCATATATTTT. Its protein product is CASSWTGNTIYF.

V is TRBV18 and J is TRBJ1-1; D is uncertain. CDR1 KGHSH and CDR2 LQKENI come from the germline V gene. The CDR3 has 13 amino acids. V was shortened by 3 bases and J by 2 bases, with 7 bases between the two germline ends. CDR3 region: CASSPSLNTEAFF. The CDR3 bases are TGTGCCAGCTCACCCAGCCTCAACACTGAAGCTTTCTTT.

This clone was picked up one time. V gene TRBV6-1 combines with J gene TRBJ2-3; no clear D gene. Trimming took off 4 bases at V and 0 bases at J, with 11 bases between the two ends. Germline V gene sequence: CDR1 MNHNS, CDR2 SASEGT. The CDR3 consists of 15 residues. The DNA for the CDR3 is TGTGCCAGCAGTGGTTCTCGTACTAGCACAGATACGCAGTATTTT. As protein: CASSGSRTSTDTQYF.

This clone was detected only once. The J gene is TRBJ2-1, the V gene TRBV27, with 8 bases identical to TRBD2. The CDR3 runs to 18 residues. The germline CDR1 and CDR2 sequences are MNHEY and SMNVEV (reference sequence). The V gene end was trimmed by 3 bases and the J gene end by 0 bases; junction bases not matched to a gene: 10. DNA of the CDR3: TGTGCCAGCAGTTTTTGGACTAGCAGCCAGAGCTCCTACAATGAGCAGTTCTTC. Protein: CASSFWTSSQSSYNEQFF.

The rearrangement uses TRBV2 and TRBJ1-5; D unclear. CDR1 and CDR2 from the germline V gene are SNHLY and FYNNEI. This CDR3 region has 15 residues. Trimming cost V 3 bases and J 5 bases, with 14 bases left between them. The CDR3 here is CASSDVGVGDQPQHF. CDR3 DNA: TGTGCCAGCAGTGACGTCGGGGTCGGGGATCAGCCCCAGCATTTT. The variable domain in full, completed from reference TRBV2 and TRBJ1-5, reads EPEVTQTPSHQVTQMGQEVILRCVPISNHLYFYWYRQILGQKVEFLVSFYNNEISEKSEIFDDQFSVERPDGSNFTLKIRSTKLEDSAMYFCASSDVGVGDQPQHFGDGTRLSIL.

This chain connects TRBV21-1 to TRBJ1-2; the listed D gene, TRBD1, was not tested against the DNA. TRBV21-1 is a known pseudogene. The length of the CDR3 is 15 residues. The CDR3: CASSKGGRGAYGYTF. CDR3 nucleotides: TGTGCCAGCAGCAAAGGCGGCAGGGGGGCCTATGGCTACACCTTC.

The table lists this clone with a few counts. The rearrangement joins TRBV5-6 to TRBJ1-6; D gene unclear. CDR3 length: 15 amino acids. Germline CDR1 is SGHDT and CDR2 is YYEEEE. Trimming cost V 1 base and J 9 bases, with 14 bases left between them. The CDR3 bases are TGTGCCAGCAGCTTGCTAAGGCAGTTCGGTTCACCCCTCCACTTT. Its translation: CASSLLRQFGSPLHF.